One and the same sample provided the 22 T cell receptor beta chains below, sequenced in a study of OX40 agonist ivuxolimab in advanced cancers. The method was immunoSEQ multiplex PCR; TCRdb's version includes in-frame clones alone and lacks a portion of them. The table includes tens of thousands of clones, about 85% detected once. The sample here was CD4+ or CD8+ T cells sorted from blood, taken in a trial of the OX40 agonist ivuxolimab. All receptors come from an adult with an advanced solid tumor such as melanoma, head and neck, liver or kidney cancer.

This clone occurred once. V and J are TRBV25-1 and TRBJ1-4, with 8 nucleotides matching TRBD1. The CDR3 length is 11 residues. V trimming: 6 bases; J trimming: 14 bases; junction bases outside the gene matches: 5. The germline gives CDR1 MGHDK, CDR2 SYGVNS. CDR3 in amino acids: CASRARTGLFF. CDR3 sequence (DNA): TGTGCCAGCAGGGCCCGGACAGGGCTGTTTTTT. The full variable domain, in which reference TRBV25-1 and TRBJ1-4 provide the parts outside the CDR3, is EADIYQTPRYLVIGTGKKITLECSQTMGHDKMYWYQQDPGMELHLIHYSYGVNSTEKGDLSSESTVSRIRTEHFPLTLESARPSHTSQYLCASRARTGLFFGSGTQLSVL.

The chain joins TRBV19 to TRBJ2-5; 11 bases align to TRBD1. V was clipped by 5 bases and J by 6 bases; unmatched bases: 8. The CDR3 covers 15 residues. The germline gives CDR1 LNHDA, CDR2 SQIVND (reference sequence). CDR3 residues: CASSFNGQGAKTQYF. CDR3 coding DNA: TGTGCCAGTAGTTTCAACGGACAGGGGGCGAAGACCCAGTACTTC.

The chain uses TRBV7-9 and TRBJ2-5, with D unclear. The CDR3 totals 16 residues. V lost 0 bases to trimming and J lost 3 bases, with 14 bases between them. The germline V gene encodes CDR1 SEHNR and CDR2 FQNEAQ (reference sequence). CDR3 bases: TGTGCCAGCAGCTTAGCGCTGGCGCACTCAAAAGAGACCCAGTACTTC. Its protein is CASSLALAHSKETQYF.

This sequence joins TRBV14 and TRBJ2-4; TRBD2 aligns across 8 bases. CDR1 and CDR2 from the germline V gene are SGHDN and FVKESK. Trimming removed 7 bases from V and 2 bases from J; junction bases left unmatched: 4. The CDR3 spans 14 residues. The CDR3 DNA is TGTGCCAGCAAGGGTAGCGGGACCAAAAACATTCAGTACTTC. This codes for CASKGSGTKNIQYF. The full variable domain, in which reference TRBV14 and TRBJ2-4 provide the parts outside the CDR3, is EAGVTQFPSHSVIEKGQTVTLRCDPISGHDNLYWYRRVMGKEIKFLLHFVKESKQDESGMPNNRFLAERTGGTYSTLKVQPAELEDSGVYFCASKGSGTKNIQYFGAGTRLSVL.

The J gene is TRBJ2-3, the V gene TRBV7-9; 13 bases line up with TRBD2. Germline CDR1 is SEHNR and CDR2 is FQNEAQ (reference sequence). The junction had 5 bases not matched to a gene; V was cut back by 5 bases and J by 6 bases. The CDR3 runs 15 residues. The CDR3 is CASSRGTSGTDTQYF. CDR3 DNA: TGTGCCAGCAGCCGAGGGACTAGCGGGACTGATACGCAGTATTTT. Filled out from reference TRBV7-9 and TRBJ2-3, the complete variable domain reads DTGVSQNPRHKITKRGQNVTFRCDPISEHNRLYWYRQTLGQGPEFLTYFQNEAQLEKSRLLSDRFSAERPKGSFSTLEIQRTEQGDSAMYLCASSRGTSGTDTQYFGPGTRLTVL.

This clone has a single count. V usage is TRBV6-4 and J usage is TRBJ2-1; 7 bases are a match to TRBD2. Germline-derived CDR1 and CDR2 are MRHNA and SNTAGT. This CDR3 is 16 amino acids long. The J segment lost 2 bases and the V segment lost 0 bases, leaving 4 bases of the junction unmatched. CDR3 in DNA: TGTGCCAGCAGTGACTCAGGCCGGGGGGCCTACAATGAGCAGTTCTTC. Its translation is CASSDSGRGAYNEQFF.

The gene calls are TRBV27 and TRBJ2-5; D may be TRBD2 (5 bases). The germline V gene has CDR1 MNHEY and CDR2 SMNVEV (reference sequence). V was trimmed by 6 bases and J by 5 bases, leaving 22 bases between them. CDR3 length: 16 residues. In DNA, the CDR3 is TGTGCCAGCAGAGCCCGTGCGGTGGGAGCTGGGGAGACCCAGTACTTC. Translating it yields CASRARAVGAGETQYF.

CDR3 in amino acids: CASSLFPGGGNEQFF. The CDR3 DNA sequence: TGCGCCAGCAGCTTGTTTCCAGGGGGAGGCAATGAGCAGTTCTTC. The chain couples TRBV5-1 to TRBJ2-1; a weak D match, TRBD1 (7 bases). V was trimmed by 1 base and J by 6 bases, leaving 14 bases between them. CDR1 and CDR2 (germline): SGHRS, YFSETQ. The CDR3 consists of 15 residues.

This chain connects TRBV7-2 to TRBJ2-5; D ambiguous. Germline V gene sequence: CDR1 SGHTA, CDR2 FQGNSA. The CDR3 length is 13 residues. Between the trimmed V and J ends, which lost 1 base and 2 bases, there was a span of 5 bases. CDR3 amino acids: CASSLGFQETQYF. The DNA for the CDR3 is TGTGCCAGCAGCTTAGGATTTCAAGAGACCCAGTACTTC.

The chain links TRBV6-5 to TRBJ2-1; no reliable D call. Looked up from germline, CDR1 is MNHEY and CDR2 is SVGAGI. The V and J ends lost 0 bases and 5 bases respectively, with 8 bases between them. The CDR3 length is 14 residues. CDR3 DNA: TGTGCCAGCAGTTACTCGATCGGAAACAATGAGCAGTTCTTC. Residues: CASSYSIGNNEQFF.

The chain uses TRBV7-3 and TRBJ2-1, with 7 bases fitting TRBD2. Germline V lookup: CDR1 SGHTA, CDR2 FQGTGA. This CDR3 is 14 amino acids long. The ends lost 5 bases at V and 3 bases at J; junction bases unmatched: 4. Written as DNA, the CDR3 is TGTGCCAGCAGCCCTAGCGGAAACTACAATGAGCAGTTCTTC. Protein: CASSPSGNYNEQFF.

The chain uses TRBV7-9 and TRBJ1-2; TRBD1 aligns across 7 bases. The CDR3 is made up of 15 amino acids. The J segment lost 2 bases and the V segment lost 2 bases, leaving 5 bases of the junction unmatched. Looked up from germline, CDR1 is SEHNR and CDR2 is FQNEAQ (reference sequence). The CDR3 loop reads CASSLQTGTNYGYTF. The CDR3 DNA sequence: TGTGCCAGCAGCTTACAGACAGGGACCAACTATGGCTACACCTTC.

The rearrangement uses TRBV12-5 and TRBJ2-7, with D hard to call. V was trimmed by 3 bases and J by 0 bases, leaving 15 bases between them. Germline V lookup: CDR1 LGHNT, CDR2 FRNRAP. CDR3 length equals 16 residues. The CDR3 region has the DNA TGTGCTAGTGGTTTCTCCTCTAACAGATACTCCTACGAGCAGTACTTC. This encodes CASGFSSNRYSYEQYF.

V gene TRBV29-1 combines with J gene TRBJ2-1; TRBD2 might be the D (6 bases). There are 15 residues in the CDR3. From germline, CDR1 is SQVTM and CDR2 ANQGSEA. Trimming left V 6 bases short and J 9 bases short, with 24 bases between. This CDR3 is CSVRSLARGRGEQFF. CDR3 nucleotides: TGCAGCGTCCGTTCCCTAGCGAGGGGACGGGGTGAGCAGTTCTTC.

This chain joins TRBV15 and TRBJ1-2; tentative D call: TRBD1 (6 bases). Germline values: CDR1 LNHNV, CDR2 YYDKDF (reference sequence). This CDR3 region has 17 residues. The V gene lost 4 bases and the J gene lost 3 bases, with 21 bases spanning the gap. The CDR3 DNA reads TGTGCCACCAGCACTGGGAATGATGGGGGCGGTGACTATGGCTACACCTTC. It yields the protein CATSTGNDGGGDYGYTF.

This clone was seen just once. This sequence joins TRBV6-6 and TRBJ2-7; 10 nucleotides agree with TRBD2. From germline, CDR1 is MNHNY and CDR2 SVGAGI (reference sequence). V shed 5 bases, J shed 4 bases, and the junction held 8 bases outside the gene matches. The CDR3 extends over 15 amino acids. CDR3 in DNA: TGTGCCAGCAGTCCTAGCGGGAGTGAAAGGTACGAGCAGTACTTC. It encodes CASSPSGSERYEQYF.

This clone was picked up a small number of times. This rearrangement joins TRBV4-1 to TRBJ2-1; D not certain. This CDR3 spans 15 amino acids. The germline V gene encodes CDR1 MGHRA and CDR2 YSYEKL. The V end was cut by 1 base, the J end by 3 bases, with 10 bases between. The CDR3 loop is CASSQGFAGYNEQFF. CDR3 in DNA: TGCGCCAGCAGCCAAGGGTTCGCTGGCTACAATGAGCAGTTCTTC.

The gene calls are TRBV28 and TRBJ2-1; 7 bases match TRBD2. The V gene's germline CDR1 is MDHEN and CDR2 SYDVKM. V gave up 5 bases and J gave up 4 bases; unmatched junction bases: 14. The CDR3 sequence is 17 residues long. As DNA, the CDR3 is TGTGCCAGCAGTCTCGATGGACTAGTAGCGATGTACAATGAGCAGTTCTTC. Its translation: CASSLDGLVAMYNEQFF.

The rearrangement links TRBV5-4 to TRBJ2-5; a possible D gene is TRBD1 (9 bases). Germline loops: CDR1 SGHNT, CDR2 YYREEE (reference sequence). The CDR3 is made up of 14 amino acids. The V end was cut by 4 bases, the J end by 5 bases, with 15 bases between. The CDR3 sequence: CASSPGGTGETQYF. The CDR3 DNA follows: TGTGCCAGCAGCCCGGGAGGGACAGGGGAGACCCAGTACTTC. The variable domain in full, with the rest retrieved from reference TRBV5-4 and TRBJ2-5, is ETGVTQSPTHLIKTRGQQVTLRCSSQSGHNTVSWYQQALGQGPQFIFQYYREEENGRGNFPPRFSGLQFPNYSSELNVNALELDDSALYLCASSPGGTGETQYFGPGTRLLVL.

The V and J genes are TRBV21-1 and TRBJ2-1. TRBV21-1 is described as a pseudogene. The CDR3 length is 19 residues. Written as DNA, the CDR3 is TGTGCCAGCAGCAAAGCGAAGAGGACGGATTCTAGCTCCTACAATGAGCAGTTCTTC. Amino acid sequence: CASSKAKRTDSSSYNEQFF.

The chain couples TRBV2 to TRBJ2-1; the D gene is possibly TRBD1 (5 bases). Trimming took off 6 bases at V and 0 bases at J, with 12 bases between the two ends. Germline loops: CDR1 SNHLY, CDR2 FYNNEI. CDR3 size: 15 residues. The CDR3 DNA follows: TGTGCCAGCAGACAGGACGCCAGCTCCTACAATGAGCAGTTCTTC. Translated: CASRQDASSYNEQFF.

V and J are TRBV6-5 and TRBJ2-1; 11 bases line up with TRBD2. After removal of 2 bases from V and 3 bases from J, the junction contained 0 bases not matched to a gene. From germline, CDR1 is MNHEY and CDR2 SVGAGI. The CDR3 is made up of 15 amino acids. Here the CDR3 DNA reads TGTGCCAGCAGTTACACTAGCGGGAGCTACAATGAGCAGTTCTTC. This translates into CASSYTSGSYNEQFF.